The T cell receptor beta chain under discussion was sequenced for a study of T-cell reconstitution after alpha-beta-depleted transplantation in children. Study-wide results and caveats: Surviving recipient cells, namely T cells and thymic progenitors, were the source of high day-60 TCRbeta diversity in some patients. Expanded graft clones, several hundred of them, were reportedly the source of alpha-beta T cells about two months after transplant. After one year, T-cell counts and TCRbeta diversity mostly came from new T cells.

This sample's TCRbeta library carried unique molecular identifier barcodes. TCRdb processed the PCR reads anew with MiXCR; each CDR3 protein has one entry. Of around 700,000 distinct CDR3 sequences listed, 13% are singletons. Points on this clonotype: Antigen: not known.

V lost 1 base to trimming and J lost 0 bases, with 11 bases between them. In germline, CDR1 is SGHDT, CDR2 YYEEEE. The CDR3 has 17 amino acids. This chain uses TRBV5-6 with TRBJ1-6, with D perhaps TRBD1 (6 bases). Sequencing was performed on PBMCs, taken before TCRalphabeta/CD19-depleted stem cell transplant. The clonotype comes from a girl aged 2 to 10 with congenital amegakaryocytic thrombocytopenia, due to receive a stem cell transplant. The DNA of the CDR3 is TGTGCCAGCAGCTTGATCGGACAGCCCTCCTATAATTCACCCCTCCACTTT. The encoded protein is CASSLIGQPSYNSPLHF.